This T cell receptor (beta chain) was captured by sequencing in a study of neoadjuvant anti-PD-1 for oral cavity cancer. Clones were sequenced by immunoSEQ multiplex PCR, and TCRdb holds only the in-frame ones, with some missing. The table lists some 11,000 clones, about 60% of them singletons. Trimming stripped 3 bases from V and 0 bases from J, with 18 bases between. Germline V gene sequence: CDR1 KGHSH, CDR2 LQKENI. This CDR3 region has 18 residues. The chain uses TRBV18 and TRBJ2-4; D possibly corresponds to TRBD2 (6 bases). The input for sequencing was tumor tissue, taken before nivolumab (anti-PD-1) treatment. The TCR was taken from a person aged 40 to 85 with oral cavity squamous cell carcinoma. The donor label of this sample is uncertain. CDR3 loop: CASSPGRSMGLAKNIQYF. The CDR3, as DNA: TGTGCCAGCTCACCCGGCAGAAGTATGGGACTAGCCAAAAACATTCAGTACTTC.